This note documents a single T cell receptor (beta chain) sequence. Antigen unknown. The data were obtained in a study of response to subunit inactivated influenza vaccine. Points from the study as a whole: Only a handful of new T cells, the authors suggested, are recruited with each seasonal influenza vaccination.

TCRdb re-derived calls from the RT-PCR reads in MiXCR, one entry per CDR3 protein. The table records about 800,000 distinct CDR3 sequences, 21% of them present only once. The sequence was collected from a man between 45 and 60 years old who received an inactivated influenza vaccine. The input for sequencing was PBMCs from blood, taken more than 4 days after vaccination.

The CDR3 region is CASSLATGTSGVYNEQFF. In DNA, the CDR3 is TGTGCCAGCAGCTTAGCGACAGGGACTAGCGGGGTATACAATGAGCAGTTCTTC. The genes are TRBV11-1 and TRBJ2-1; 13 positions agree with TRBD2. Germline-derived CDR1 and CDR2 are SGHAT and FQDESV (reference sequence). The ends lost 0 bases at V and 4 bases at J; junction bases unmatched: 6. There are 18 residues in the CDR3.